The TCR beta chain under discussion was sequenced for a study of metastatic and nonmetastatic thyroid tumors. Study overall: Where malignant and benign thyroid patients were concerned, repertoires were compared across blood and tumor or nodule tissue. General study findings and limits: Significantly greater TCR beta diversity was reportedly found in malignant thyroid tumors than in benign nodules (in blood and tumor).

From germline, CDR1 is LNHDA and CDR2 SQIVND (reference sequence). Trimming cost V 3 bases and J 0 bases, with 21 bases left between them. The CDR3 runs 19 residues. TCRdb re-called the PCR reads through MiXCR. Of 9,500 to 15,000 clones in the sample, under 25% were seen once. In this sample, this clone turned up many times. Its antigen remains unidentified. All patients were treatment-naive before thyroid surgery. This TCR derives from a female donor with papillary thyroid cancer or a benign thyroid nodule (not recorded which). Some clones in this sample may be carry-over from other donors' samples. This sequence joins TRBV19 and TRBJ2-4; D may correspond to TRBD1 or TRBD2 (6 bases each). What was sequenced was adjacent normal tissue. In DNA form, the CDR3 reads TGTGCCAGTAGTATTCTCGGGGGCGCGAATTTCCCAGCCAAAAACATTCAGTACTTC. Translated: CASSILGGANFPAKNIQYF.